This TCR beta chain was sequenced for a study of T cell responses to AZD1222 COVID-19 vaccine. This table comes from immunoSEQ multiplex PCR, and its TCRdb copy is limited to in-frame clones, with some not included. Of some 140,000 clones in the sample, approximately 92% were seen once. The clonotype was recovered from an adult in good health. The sequencing used peripheral blood, collected on day 0 of AZD1222 vaccination.

The CDR3 loop reads CASRDSGGGYEQYF. CDR3 bases: TGTGCCAGCAGGGATAGCGGGGGGGGATACGAGCAGTACTTC. This chain joins TRBV2 and TRBJ2-7; 11 positions match TRBD2. There are 14 residues in the CDR3. Germline values: CDR1 SNHLY, CDR2 FYNNEI. With 6 bases clipped from V and 4 bases from J, the junction kept 5 bases outside the gene matches.